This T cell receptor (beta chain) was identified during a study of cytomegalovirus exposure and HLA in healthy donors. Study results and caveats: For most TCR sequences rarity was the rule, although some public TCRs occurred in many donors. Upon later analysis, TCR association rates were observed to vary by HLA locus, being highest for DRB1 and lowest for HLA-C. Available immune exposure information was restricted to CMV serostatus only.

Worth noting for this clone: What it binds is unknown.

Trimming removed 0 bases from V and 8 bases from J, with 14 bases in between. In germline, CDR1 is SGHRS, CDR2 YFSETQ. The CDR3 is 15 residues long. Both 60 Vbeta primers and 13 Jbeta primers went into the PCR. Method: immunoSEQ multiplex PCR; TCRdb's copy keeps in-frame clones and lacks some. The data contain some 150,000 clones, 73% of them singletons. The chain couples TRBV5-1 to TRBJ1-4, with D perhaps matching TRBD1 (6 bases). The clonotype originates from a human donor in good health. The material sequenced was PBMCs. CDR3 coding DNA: TGCGCCAGCAGCTTGGCGGACAGCTTAAGGGAAAAACTGTTTTTT. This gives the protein CASSLADSLREKLFF.